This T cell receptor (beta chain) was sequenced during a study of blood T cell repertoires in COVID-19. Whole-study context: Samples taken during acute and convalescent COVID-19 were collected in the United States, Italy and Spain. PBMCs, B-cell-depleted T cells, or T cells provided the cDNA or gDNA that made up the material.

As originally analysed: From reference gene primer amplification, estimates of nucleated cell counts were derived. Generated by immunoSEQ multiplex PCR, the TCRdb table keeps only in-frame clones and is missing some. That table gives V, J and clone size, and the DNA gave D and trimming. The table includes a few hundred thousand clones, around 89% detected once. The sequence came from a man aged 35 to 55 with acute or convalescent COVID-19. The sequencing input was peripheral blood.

CDR3 loop: CASSPVDSYFSGNTIYF. DNA for the CDR3: TGTGCCAGCTCTCCCGTAGACAGCTACTTCTCTGGAAACACCATATATTTT. V gene TRBV18 combines with J gene TRBJ1-3, with D possibly being TRBD1 (5 bases). Trimming pared 6 bases from V and 0 bases from J, leaving 18 bases between. The CDR3 is 17 residues long. CDR1 KGHSH and CDR2 LQKENI come from the germline V gene. The complete variable domain, with remaining parts taken from reference TRBV18 and TRBJ1-3, reads NAGVMQNPRHLVRRRGQEARLRCSPMKGHSHVYWYRQLPEEGLKFMVYLQKENIIDESGMPKERFSAEFPKEGPSILRIQQVVRGDSAAYFCASSPVDSYFSGNTIYFGEGSWLTVV.